One T cell receptor (beta chain) is described in this entry. Its matching antigen is unknown. Per TCR library, approximately 3,800 ng of total RNA was used. Reprocessing the 5' RACE reads, TCRdb reports a single entry for every CDR3 protein and omits DNA. This sample's table reports about 140,000 distinct CDR3 sequences. This CDR3 spans 16 amino acids. The record originates from a study of monozygotic twins with inflammatory bowel disease. Study conclusions and caveats: Support was absent for any single strong signal or clonotype linked to IBD. Diversity of TCRbeta measured by inverse Simpson was lower in IBD patients than in healthy co-twins.

The rearrangement joins TRBV12-3 or TRBV12-4 to TRBJ1-2; TCRdb's D call, TRBD1, is unchecked because there is no DNA. The clonotype originates from a human donor with ulcerative colitis or Crohn's disease, or a healthy co-twin of an affected twin (not recorded which). The sequencing sample was made of blood. The CDR3 here is CASIKIRGRGIEGYTF.